The rows below give T cell receptor beta chains drawn from one sample of a study of blood T cell repertoires in COVID-19. TCRdb's copy holds only in-frame clones and misses some; the assay was immunoSEQ multiplex PCR. The data contain around 260,000 clones, approximately 85% of them singletons. The sample consisted of PBMCs or T cells enriched from blood (not recorded which). These TCRs come from a woman aged 25 to 39 who had recovered from COVID-19. Both conserved end residues are part of each CDR3. D genes are given only for firm matches. The size of a clone is reported for some rows only, either as once, few or many, or as a class for expanded clones.

clone_size | j_call | v_call | d_call | cdr3_aa | cdr3_nt
NA | TRBJ1-5 | TRBV2 | NA | CASSEGAGNQPQHF | TGTGCCAGCAGTGAAGGGGCAGGTAATCAGCCCCAGCATTTT
NA | TRBJ1-5 | TRBV9 | TRBD1 | CASSAVGTGGASWNQPQHF | TGTGCCAGCAGCGCTGTAGGGACAGGGGGCGCGTCTTGGAATCAGCCCCAGCATTTT
NA | TRBJ1-2 | TRBV28 | NA | CASSTTNYGYTF | TGTGCCAGCAGTACAACTAACTATGGCTACACCTTC
NA | TRBJ1-2 | TRBV3-1/TRBV3-2 | TRBD1 | CASSQVSGTGGYGYTF | TGTGCCAGCAGCCAAGTCTCCGGGACAGGGGGGTATGGCTACACCTTC
few | TRBJ1-1 | TRBV3-1/TRBV3-2 | NA | CASSQDLVWTPNTEAFF | TGTGCCAGCAGCCAAGATCTTGTTTGGACTCCGAACACTGAAGCTTTCTTT
NA | TRBJ1-1 | TRBV30 | TRBD1 | CAWATGQTGLGGAFF | TGTGCCTGGGCGACGGGACAGACGGGGCTGGGGGGCGCTTTCTTT
NA | TRBJ1-1 | TRBV6-5 | NA | CASSSQTEYEAFF | TGTGCCAGCAGTTCTCAGACAGAGTATGAAGCTTTCTTT
NA | TRBJ2-7 | TRBV6-5 | NA | CASSSKTGLYEQYF | TGTGCCAGCAGTTCCAAAACAGGGCTCTACGAGCAGTACTTC
few | TRBJ2-7 | TRBV5-1 | TRBD1 | CASSLDGQGYEQYF | TGCGCCAGCAGCTTGGACGGACAGGGCTACGAGCAGTACTTC
NA | TRBJ1-1 | TRBV6-5 | NA | CASSYSPYTEAFF | TGTGCCAGCAGTTACTCCCCGTACACTGAAGCTTTCTTT
NA | TRBJ2-1 | TRBV27 | TRBD2 | CASARGTSGNNEQFF | TGTGCCAGTGCCCGAGGAACTAGCGGGAACAATGAGCAGTTCTTC
NA | TRBJ1-3 | TRBV5-1 | TRBD1 | CASSAGGSGNTIYF | TGCGCCAGCAGCGCAGGGGGCTCTGGAAACACCATATATTTT
NA | TRBJ2-3 | TRBV6-5 | NA | CATGPRGPSTDTQYF | TGTGCCACCGGCCCCAGGGGCCCTTCCACAGATACGCAGTATTTT
NA | TRBJ1-1 | TRBV18 | TRBD1 | CASSQGQGGGTEAFF | TGTGCCAGCTCACAAGGACAGGGTGGGGGCACTGAAGCTTTCTTT
NA | TRBJ1-1 | TRBV28 | NA | CASSLFSTPVTEAFF | TGTGCCAGCAGTTTATTTTCGACACCCGTCACTGAAGCTTTCTTT
NA | TRBJ1-2 | TRBV5-1 | TRBD1 | CASSFGQGMDGYTF | TGCGCCAGCAGCTTCGGACAGGGTATGGATGGCTACACCTTC
NA | TRBJ1-5 | TRBV19 | NA | CASSIVTGTHSNQPQHF | TGTGCCAGTAGTATTGTGACCGGGACACATAGCAATCAGCCCCAGCATTTT
NA | TRBJ2-1 | TRBV3-1/TRBV3-2 | TRBD2 | CASSQDYPGGTYEQFF | TGTGCCAGCAGCCAAGACTATCCCGGGGGGACTTATGAGCAGTTCTTC
NA | TRBJ2-2 | TRBV2 | TRBD1 | CASSQQGVGTGELFF | TGTGCCAGCAGTCAACAGGGGGTGGGAACCGGGGAGCTGTTTTTT
NA | TRBJ2-5 | TRBV11-3 | TRBD1 | CASSLRAGGETQYF | TGTGCCAGCAGCTTACGGGCAGGGGGCGAGACCCAGTACTTC
NA | TRBJ2-7 | TRBV7-9 | TRBD2 | CASSAIAGPPGEQYF | TGTGCCAGCAGCGCCATAGCGGGGCCCCCCGGCGAGCAGTACTTC
few | TRBJ1-5 | TRBV19 | NA | CASSISGGQARNQPQHF | TGTGCCAGTAGTATCTCCGGGGGGCAGGCCCGCAATCAGCCCCAGCATTTT
NA | TRBJ2-7 | TRBV5-1 | NA | CASSLAATYEQYF | TGCGCCAGCAGCTTGGCCGCGACCTACGAGCAGTACTTC
NA | TRBJ1-6 | TRBV5-1 | NA | CASSSQGRGNSPLHF | TGCGCCAGCAGCTCTCAGGGGCGCGGTAATTCACCCCTCCACTTT
once | TRBJ2-7 | TRBV9 | TRBD2 | CASSPRLAGYEQYF | TGTGCCAGCAGCCCACGCCTAGCGGGTTACGAGCAGTACTTC
NA | TRBJ1-3 | TRBV7-6 | TRBD1 | CASSPDRANTIYF | TGTGCCAGCAGCCCTGACAGGGCTAACACCATATATTTT
NA | TRBJ2-3 | TRBV12-5 | TRBD2 | CASGAGGGTDTQYF | TGTGCTAGTGGGGCGGGAGGAGGCACAGATACGCAGTATTTT
NA | TRBJ1-1 | TRBV5-4 | TRBD1 | CASSIFTGVGTEAFF | TGTGCCAGCAGCATTTTCACAGGGGTCGGGACTGAAGCTTTCTTT
NA | TRBJ2-1 | TRBV5-4 | TRBD1 | CASSLTGGDEQFF | TGTGCCAGCAGCTTGACAGGGGGCGATGAGCAGTTCTTC
NA | TRBJ2-1 | TRBV7-9 | TRBD2 | CASSLSGRGVFF | TGTGCCAGCAGCTTGTCCGGCCGGGGGGTATTCTTC
NA | TRBJ1-2 | TRBV4-1 | NA | CASSRGGGYTF | TGCGCCAGCAGCCGGGGAGGTGGCTACACCTTC
few | TRBJ2-7 | TRBV29-1 | TRBD1 | CSVEDGTGSYEQYF | TGCAGCGTTGAAGACGGGACAGGGTCTTACGAGCAGTACTTC
NA | TRBJ2-5 | TRBV28 | NA | CASSFRRAGLGTQYF | TGTGCCAGCAGTTTTCGGAGGGCCGGTTTGGGGACCCAGTACTTC
NA | TRBJ2-1 | TRBV5-1 | TRBD2 | CASSPGTSGTSEQFF | TGCGCCAGCAGCCCCGGGACTAGCGGGACGAGTGAGCAGTTCTTC